The 18 T cell receptor beta chains listed next were all sequenced from one sample in a study of CD8 T cells in ankylosing spondylitis. TCRdb ran MiXCR on the 5' RACE reads and lists one entry per CDR3 protein. This sample carries 300,000 to 400,000 distinct CDR3 sequences, approximately 14% of them seen once, and the ten largest clones take roughly 1.1%. The specimen was blood, either unsorted or a sorted T cell fraction (not recorded which). Every receptor here comes from a male donor with ankylosing spondylitis or in good health (not recorded which).

The chain uses TRBV5-6 and TRBJ1-1; 12 bases agree with TRBD1. The CDR3 is 15 residues long. After removal of 4 bases from V and 6 bases from J, the junction contained 7 bases not matched to a gene. The germline V gene has CDR1 SGHDT and CDR2 YYEEEE. Written as DNA, the CDR3 is TGTGCCAGCAGCACCGGGACAGGGGGCGTTTCTGAAGCTTTCTTT. This gives the protein CASSTGTGGVSEAFF. The variable domain in full, with the rest retrieved from reference TRBV5-6 and TRBJ1-1, is DAGVTQSPTHLIKTRGQQVTLRCSPKSGHDTVSWYQQALGQGPQFIFQYYEEEERQRGNFPDRFSGHQFPNYSSELNVNALLLGDSALYLCASSTGTGGVSEAFFGQGTRLTVV.

The V and J genes are TRBV29-1 and TRBJ2-1; a weak D match, TRBD2 (6 bases). CDR1 and CDR2 (germline): SQVTM, ANQGSEA. The CDR3 runs to 16 residues. V was cut by 3 bases and J by 0 bases, with 15 bases left in between. The CDR3: CSVDPRRGSSYNEQFF. CDR3 bases: TGCAGCGTTGACCCAAGGCGGGGCAGCTCCTACAATGAGCAGTTCTTC.

This clonotype was recorded at least ten times. The gene calls are TRBV29-1 and TRBJ1-1; D is possibly TRBD1 (6 bases). CDR1 and CDR2 (germline): SQVTM, ANQGSEA. The CDR3 loop spans 12 amino acids. V was trimmed by 5 bases and J by 4 bases, leaving 11 bases between them. CDR3 DNA: TGCAGCGTTATAGGGGGTCTCACTGAAGCTTTCTTT. Translating gives CSVIGGLTEAFF.

This chain joins TRBV18 and TRBJ2-1, with 7 bases that match TRBD1. The V gene's germline CDR1 is KGHSH and CDR2 LQKENI. The CDR3 contains 17 residues. The ends lost 1 base at V and 0 bases at J; junction bases unmatched: 6. CDR3 loop: CASSPLQGSSSYNEQFF. The CDR3 DNA follows: TGTGCCAGCTCACCACTACAGGGGTCGAGCTCCTACAATGAGCAGTTCTTC.

This clonotype was picked up many times. The chain is built from TRBV10-3 and TRBJ1-5; D call uncertain. V lost 4 bases and J 3 bases, leaving 4 bases between the germline ends. CDR3 length: 12 amino acids. CDR1 is ENHRY and CDR2 is SYGVKD in the germline V gene. In DNA, the CDR3 is TGTGCCATCAGTGCGTCCAATCAGCCCCAGCATTTT. It codes for CAISASNQPQHF.

J is TRBJ1-1 and V is TRBV20-1; D not certain. The ends were cut back, 0 bases at V and 8 bases at J, with 13 bases in the middle. The CDR3 length is 13 residues. Germline CDR1 reads DFQATT; CDR2 reads SNEGSKA (reference sequence). The CDR3 DNA sequence: TGCAGTGCTAGAGAGCCCCCCAGCGACGAAGCTTTCTTT. It specifies CSAREPPSDEAFF.

This clonotype was counted ten times or more. V gene TRBV5-1 combines with J gene TRBJ1-4; D perhaps matches TRBD1 (6 bases). Trimming took off 0 bases at V and 1 base at J, with 10 bases between the two ends. CDR1 and CDR2 (germline): SGHRS, YFSETQ. The CDR3 extends over 16 amino acids. CDR3 sequence reads: CASSLGLTGTNEKLFF. The CDR3 nucleotides read TGCGCCAGCAGCTTGGGGCTGACAGGAACTAATGAAAAACTGTTTTTT.

This chain connects TRBV9 to TRBJ1-4; D call uncertain. The CDR3 covers 14 residues. Germline loops: CDR1 SGDLS, CDR2 YYNGEE. With 1 base removed from V and 4 bases from J, the gap between germline ends came to 8 bases. CDR3 protein: CASSVTGLNEKLFF. The CDR3 DNA reads TGTGCCAGCAGCGTAACGGGTCTTAATGAAAAACTGTTTTTT.

The chain couples TRBV29-1 to TRBJ1-1; 10 bases agree with TRBD1. Trimming removed 1 base from V and 11 bases from J; junction bases left unmatched: 4. The CDR3 totals 12 residues. Per germline, CDR1 SQVTM and CDR2 ANQGSEA. The CDR3 sequence: CSVEVRQGAAFF. The CDR3 DNA reads TGCAGCGTTGAAGTTAGACAGGGGGCGGCTTTCTTT. The whole variable domain, remainder taken from reference TRBV29-1 and TRBJ1-1, is SAVISQKPSRDICQRGTSLTIQCQVDSQVTMMFWYRQQPGQSLTLIATANQGSEATYESGFVIDKFPISRPNLTFSTLTVSNMSPEDSSIYLCSVEVRQGAAFFGQGTRLTVV.

The chain employs TRBV4-1 and TRBJ1-5; D might be TRBD1 (6 bases). Trimming stripped 4 bases from V and 3 bases from J, with 13 bases between. The CDR3 length is 15 residues. Germline CDR1 is MGHRA and CDR2 is YSYEKL. The DNA of the CDR3 is TGCGCCAGCAGCCTTTCACAGGGACTCAATCAGCCCCAGCATTTT. Translated, it gives CASSLSQGLNQPQHF.

The chain links TRBV2 to TRBJ2-7; D is unclear. The CDR3 runs to 12 residues. CDR1 SNHLY and CDR2 FYNNEI come from the germline V gene. V lost 2 bases, J lost 0 bases, and 2 bases lay in between. CDR3 sequence reads: CASSEHSYEQYF. The CDR3 DNA follows: TGTGCCAGCAGTGAACACTCCTACGAGCAGTACTTC.

The chain is built from TRBV7-8 and TRBJ2-2; 7 positions match TRBD1. This CDR3 is 15 amino acids long. Trimming removed 5 bases from V and 4 bases from J; junction bases left unmatched: 7. Germline V gene sequence: CDR1 SGHVS, CDR2 FQNEAQ. CDR3 coding DNA: TGTGCCAGCAGCAACCGGGACAGAGCCACCGGGGAGCTGTTTTTT. Its protein product is CASSNRDRATGELFF.

This clonotype came up a few times. The CDR3 here is CSTRRGNTIYF. CDR3 bases: TGCAGTACCCGGAGGGGAAACACCATATATTTT. This chain uses TRBV20-1 with TRBJ1-3; no definite D call. V was trimmed by 8 bases and J by 4 bases, leaving 9 bases between them. The CDR3 is made up of 11 amino acids. Germline V gene data show CDR1 as DFQATT and CDR2 as SNEGSKA (reference sequence).

The V and J genes are TRBV12-3 or TRBV12-4 and TRBJ1-2; TRBD1 might be the D (5 bases). This CDR3 is 15 amino acids long. The germline V and J ends were trimmed by 8 bases and 10 bases, with 26 bases remaining between them. CDR3 bases: TGTGCCAGCCGGGACCCACGCGATCTCAAACGATACTACACCTTC. The encoded protein is CASRDPRDLKRYYTF.

The CDR3: CASSQRRDYSYEQYF. In nucleotides, the CDR3 is TGTGCCAGCAGCCAGCGTCGGGACTACTCCTACGAGCAGTACTTC. The chain uses TRBV3-1 and TRBJ2-7; 7 bases align to TRBD2. The ends lost 3 bases at V and 0 bases at J; junction bases unmatched: 5. Germline V gives CDR1 LGHDT, CDR2 YNNKEL (reference sequence). This CDR3 comprises 15 residues.

A few counts support this clonotype. J is TRBJ2-3 and V is TRBV20-1, with 11 bases that match TRBD2. Per the germline V gene, CDR1 is DFQATT and CDR2 is SNEGSKA (reference sequence). The V segment lost 7 bases and the J segment 2 bases; nucleotides outside the gene matches: 5. The CDR3 length is 14 residues. The CDR3 protein is CSGELAGATDTQYF. In DNA form, the CDR3 reads TGCAGTGGCGAACTAGCGGGGGCCACAGATACGCAGTATTTT.

There are a few counts of this clonotype. The chain joins TRBV7-9 to TRBJ2-1; TRBD2 aligns across 9 bases. V gave up 4 bases and J gave up 8 bases; unmatched junction bases: 9. CDR3 size: 15 residues. Germline CDR1 reads SEHNR; CDR2 reads FQNEAQ (reference sequence). The CDR3 DNA reads TGTGCCAGCAGCTCCTATAGCGGGAGTAGTTATGAGCAGTTCTTC. Translated, it gives CASSSYSGSSYEQFF.

This clonotype occurred a few times. V and J are TRBV20-1 and TRBJ2-3, with 7 bases that match TRBD2. In germline, CDR1 is DFQATT, CDR2 SNEGSKA (reference sequence). The CDR3 has 14 residues. The CDR3 is CSVEVAGVGDTQYF. The CDR3 DNA follows: TGCAGCGTTGAGGTTGCGGGAGTAGGAGATACGCAGTATTTT.